This entry is about one T cell receptor (beta chain). Its antigen remains unidentified. Base qualities are not at hand, and no much larger clone is one base apart. From cysteine to phenylalanine, the CDR3 is 16 amino acids long. The kept DNA is CDR3 alone, 48 bases in frame from the first base. V loses 3 bases at its end and J loses 7 bases; junction bases beyond the gene matches: 8. CDR1 and CDR2, looked up from the germline V gene, are SGDLS and YYNGEE. The record originates from a study of OX40 agonist ivuxolimab in advanced cancers. General notes on the study: Ivuxolimab was a fully human IgG2 agonistic monoclonal antibody targeting the costimulatory receptor OX40 (CD134). Intravenous ivuxolimab was administered to patients every 2 weeks at six dose levels: 0.01, 0.1, 0.3, 1.5, 3 and 10 mg/kg. Among the approximately 54 dose-escalation patients, 19 had hepatocellular carcinoma, roughly 15 melanoma, 9 renal cell carcinoma and 9 head and neck cancer. A male proportion of almost 85% and a mean age of approximately 62 years, ranging from 23 to 79, were recorded for the dose-escalation cohort. Patients were allowed to have had prior anti-PD-1, anti-PD-L1 or anti-CTLA-4 therapy, and about 40% of the dose-escalation patients had been treated with checkpoint inhibitors. Partial responses occurred in three dose-escalation patients, of whom one had hepatocellular carcinoma and two had cutaneous melanoma. Peripheral TCRbeta sequencing was intended to test whether TCR sequence diversity was altered and clonal T-cell expansion was caused by ivuxolimab. The paper describes the monotherapy dose-escalation part (N = 52 patients) of the phase I trial of ivuxolimab. The research as a whole found: At doses of 0.1 to 3.0 mg/kg, clonal expansion of both CD4+ and CD8+ T cells in blood was seen between baseline and week 6. Low levels of normalized T-cell clonal expansion were also seen in some nonresponding patients. On average, CD8+ T cells showed more expanded clones than CD4+ T cells after ivuxolimab. In the 0.1-3.0 mg/kg groups, partial responders were among the patients with the lowest normalized peripheral clonal expansion, particularly in CD8+ T cells. The antigen specificity of the peripheral T cells that underwent clonal expansion was not determined.

The trial excluded patients who had a history of autoimmune disease or who were on systemic immunosuppression. Peripheral blood for TCR sequencing was drawn from every dose cohort at baseline, at cycle 4 day 1 and at cycle 7 day 1. Samples came from an open-label, multicenter, first-in-human phase I dose-escalation trial of ivuxolimab. The trial enrolled adults with locally advanced or metastatic head and neck squamous cell, hepatocellular, melanoma or renal cell carcinoma. Before TCR sequencing, CD4+ and CD8+ T cells were separately sorted from peripheral blood. For sequencing of the TCRbeta CDR3 region, genomic DNA was extracted from the sorted cells. TCRbeta CDR3 regions were sequenced using the immunoSEQ Assay. Held by TCRdb, this immuneACCESS table contains in-frame sequences only and omits some clones. Under half of the omission traces to an unresolved V gene where checked; the cause of the rest is unknown. The sample includes fewer than 100,000 clones, with about nine tenths observed a single time. The leading ten clones occupy 6.2% of the sample.

This clonotype was obtained from an adult with an advanced solid tumor such as melanoma, head and neck, liver or kidney cancer. The starting material was CD4+ or CD8+ T cells sorted from blood, obtained in a trial of the OX40 agonist ivuxolimab. The V and J segments used are TRBV9 and TRBJ2-1, with 12 junctional bases fitting TRBD2. The sequenced DNA is TGTGCCAGCAGCGGACCGGGACTAGCGGGCCCAAATGAGCAGTTCTTC. This is translated as CASSGPGLAGPNEQFF.